This T cell receptor beta chain came from a study of post-analysis software for immune sequencing data. Overall study findings and caveats: Patients carried 4 or 5 TRBV segments more frequently than controls did, and TRBV5-6, TRBV5-1 and TRBV20-1 were among them.

CDR3 length equals 14 residues. The V gene lost 8 bases and the J gene lost 0 bases, with 10 bases spanning the gap. The germline CDR1 and CDR2 sequences are SNHLY and FYNNEI. The TCR beta cDNA libraries contained unique molecular identifiers. TCRdb analysed the PCR reads with MiXCR anew, one entry per CDR3 protein. The sample records roughly 730,000 distinct CDR3 sequences, 25% to 30% being singletons. Turning to this clonotype: Its antigen is still unknown.

The TCR originated in a girl between 5 and 17 years old with multiple sclerosis. Specimen: blood. V gene TRBV2 combines with J gene TRBJ1-4; D call uncertain. This CDR3 reads CASSAVPTNEKLFF. In nucleotides, the CDR3 is TGTGCCAGCTCTGCAGTTCCAACTAATGAAAAACTGTTTTTT.